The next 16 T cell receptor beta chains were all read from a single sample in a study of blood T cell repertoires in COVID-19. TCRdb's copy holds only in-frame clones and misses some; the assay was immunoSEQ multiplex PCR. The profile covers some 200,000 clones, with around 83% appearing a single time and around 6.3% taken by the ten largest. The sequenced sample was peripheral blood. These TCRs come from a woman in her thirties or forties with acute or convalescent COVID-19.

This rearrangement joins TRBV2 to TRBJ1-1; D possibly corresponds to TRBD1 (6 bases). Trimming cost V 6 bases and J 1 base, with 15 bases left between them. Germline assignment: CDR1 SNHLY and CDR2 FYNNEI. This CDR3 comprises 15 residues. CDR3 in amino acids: CASRRSGGRNTEAFF. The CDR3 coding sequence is TGTGCCAGCAGAAGAAGTGGGGGCAGGAACACTGAAGCTTTCTTT. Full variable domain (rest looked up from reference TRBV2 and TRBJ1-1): EPEVTQTPSHQVTQMGQEVILRCVPISNHLYFYWYRQILGQKVEFLVSFYNNEISEKSEIFDDQFSVERPDGSNFTLKIRSTKLEDSAMYFCASRRSGGRNTEAFFGQGTRLTVV.

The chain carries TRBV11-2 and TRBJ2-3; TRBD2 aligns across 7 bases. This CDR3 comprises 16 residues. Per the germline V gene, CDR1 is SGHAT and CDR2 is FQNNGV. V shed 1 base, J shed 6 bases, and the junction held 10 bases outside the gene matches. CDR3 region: CASSLGGAGVEDTQYF. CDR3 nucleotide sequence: TGTGCCAGCAGCTTAGGTGGGGCGGGAGTAGAGGATACGCAGTATTTT.

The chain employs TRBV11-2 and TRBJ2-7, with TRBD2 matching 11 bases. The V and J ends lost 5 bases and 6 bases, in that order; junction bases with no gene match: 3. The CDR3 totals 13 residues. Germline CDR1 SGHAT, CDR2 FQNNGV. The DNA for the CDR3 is TGTGCCAGCAGCCTTGGACTAGCGGGCGAGCAGTACTTC. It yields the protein CASSLGLAGEQYF.

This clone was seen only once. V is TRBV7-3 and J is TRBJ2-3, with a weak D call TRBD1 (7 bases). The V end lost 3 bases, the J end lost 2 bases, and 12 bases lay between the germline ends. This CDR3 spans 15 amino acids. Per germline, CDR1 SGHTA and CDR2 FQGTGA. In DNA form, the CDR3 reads TGTGCCAGCAGCTTCCAGGGGGGAAACACAGATACGCAGTATTTT. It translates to CASSFQGGNTDTQYF.

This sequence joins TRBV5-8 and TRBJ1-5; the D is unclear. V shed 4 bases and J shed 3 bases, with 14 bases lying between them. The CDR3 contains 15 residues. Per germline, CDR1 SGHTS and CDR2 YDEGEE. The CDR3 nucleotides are TGTGCCAGCAGCCCGTCTAAACGGGACAATCAGCCCCAGCATTTT. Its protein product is CASSPSKRDNQPQHF.

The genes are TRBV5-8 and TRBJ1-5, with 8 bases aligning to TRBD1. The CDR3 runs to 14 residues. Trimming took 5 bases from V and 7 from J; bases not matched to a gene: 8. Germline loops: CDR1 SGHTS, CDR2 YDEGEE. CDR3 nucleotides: TGTGCCAGCAGGCCGACAGGGGCGGGACAGCCCCAGCATTTT. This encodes CASRPTGAGQPQHF.

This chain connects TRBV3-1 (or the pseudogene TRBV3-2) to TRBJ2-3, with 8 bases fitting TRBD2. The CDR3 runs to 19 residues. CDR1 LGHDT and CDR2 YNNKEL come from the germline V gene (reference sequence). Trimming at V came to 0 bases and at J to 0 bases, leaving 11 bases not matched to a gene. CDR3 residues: CASSQDGGAVSVSTDTQYF. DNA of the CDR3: TGTGCCAGCAGCCAAGACGGGGGGGCGGTGTCGGTTAGCACAGATACGCAGTATTTT.

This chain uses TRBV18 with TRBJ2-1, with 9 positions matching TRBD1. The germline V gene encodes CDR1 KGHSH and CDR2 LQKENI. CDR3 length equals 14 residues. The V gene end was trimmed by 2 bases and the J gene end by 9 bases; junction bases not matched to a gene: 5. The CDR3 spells CASSPARQGVEQFF. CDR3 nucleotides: TGTGCCAGCTCACCAGCAAGACAGGGGGTTGAGCAGTTCTTC. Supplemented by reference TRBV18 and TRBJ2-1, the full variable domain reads NAGVMQNPRHLVRRRGQEARLRCSPMKGHSHVYWYRQLPEEGLKFMVYLQKENIIDESGMPKERFSAEFPKEGPSILRIQQVVRGDSAAYFCASSPARQGVEQFFGPGTRLTVL.

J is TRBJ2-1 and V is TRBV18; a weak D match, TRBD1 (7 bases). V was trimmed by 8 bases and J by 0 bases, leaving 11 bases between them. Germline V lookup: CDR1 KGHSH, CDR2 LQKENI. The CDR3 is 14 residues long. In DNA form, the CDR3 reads TGTGCCAGCGCGGGACAGAGCTCCTACAATGAGCAGTTCTTC. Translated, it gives CASAGQSSYNEQFF.

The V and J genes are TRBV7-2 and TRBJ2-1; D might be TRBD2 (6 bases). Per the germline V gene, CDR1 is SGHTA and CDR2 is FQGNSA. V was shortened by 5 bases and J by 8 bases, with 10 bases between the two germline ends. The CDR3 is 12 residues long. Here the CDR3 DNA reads TGTGCCAGCAGCCCCAGACTAGATGAGCAGTTCTTC. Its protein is CASSPRLDEQFF.

The CDR3 DNA is TGCGCCAGCGGGCTACAGGACACAAACACTGAAGCTTTCTTT. Residues: CASGLQDTNTEAFF. The J gene is TRBJ1-1, the V gene TRBV5-1, with D maybe TRBD1 (5 bases). The germline V and J ends were trimmed by 7 bases and 2 bases, with 15 bases remaining between them. Germline V CDR1 and CDR2: SGHRS, YFSETQ. The CDR3 totals 14 residues.

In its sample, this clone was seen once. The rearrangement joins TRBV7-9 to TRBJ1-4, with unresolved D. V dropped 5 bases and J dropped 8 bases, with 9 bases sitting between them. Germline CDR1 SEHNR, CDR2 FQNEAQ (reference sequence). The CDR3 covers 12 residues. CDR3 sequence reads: CASSTPGEKLFF. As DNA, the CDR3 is TGTGCCAGCAGCACCCCCGGGGAAAAACTGTTTTTT.

The DNA of the CDR3 is TGTGCCAGCAGTTACGGGGGGTCGGGCCACGAGCAGTACTTC. This gives the protein CASSYGGSGHEQYF. This chain joins TRBV28 and TRBJ2-7; 7 bases match TRBD2. Trimming removed 4 bases from V and 5 bases from J; junction bases left unmatched: 8. Germline V lookup: CDR1 MDHEN, CDR2 SYDVKM. The CDR3 runs to 14 residues.

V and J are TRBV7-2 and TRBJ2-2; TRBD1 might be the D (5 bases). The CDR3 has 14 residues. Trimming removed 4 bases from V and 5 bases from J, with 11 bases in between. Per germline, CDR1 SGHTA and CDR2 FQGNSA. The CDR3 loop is CASSYRTGTGELFF. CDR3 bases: TGTGCCAGCAGCTACAGGACGGGTACCGGGGAGCTGTTTTTT. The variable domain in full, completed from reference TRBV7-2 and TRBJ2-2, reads GAGVSQSPSNKVTEKGKDVELRCDPISGHTALYWYRQSLGQGLEFLIYFQGNSAPDKSGLPSDRFSAERTGGSVSTLTIQRTQQEDSAVYLCASSYRTGTGELFFGEGSRLTVL.

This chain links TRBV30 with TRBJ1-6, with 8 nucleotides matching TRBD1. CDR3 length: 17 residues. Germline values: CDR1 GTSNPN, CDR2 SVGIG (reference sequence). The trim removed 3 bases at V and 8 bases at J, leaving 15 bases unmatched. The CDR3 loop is CAWRPQPGTGQYSPLHF. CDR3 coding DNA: TGTGCCTGGAGACCCCAACCCGGGACAGGCCAGTATTCACCCCTCCACTTT.

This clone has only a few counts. CDR3 residues: CASSYSQGDQPQHF. CDR3 coding DNA: TGTGCCAGCAGTTACTCGCAGGGGGATCAGCCCCAGCATTTT. The rearrangement joins TRBV6-5 to TRBJ1-5, with 7 positions matching TRBD1. Germline V gene lookup returns CDR1 MNHEY and CDR2 SVGAGI. There are 14 residues in the CDR3. With 0 bases clipped from V and 5 bases from J, the junction kept 1 base outside the gene matches.